This entry lists 29 T cell receptor beta chains sequenced from one sample in a study of blood T cells in healthy people across ages. Through a sample-barcoded 5' primer and a J-beta primer mix, a second PCR was run for 7 to 11 cycles. One entry per CDR3 protein results from TCRdb running MiXCR on the 5' RACE reads. The data show hundreds of thousands of distinct CDR3 sequences, with nearly 25% seen just once and around 10% held by the top ten. These records were also assigned to another study, of T cells of mothers and their children.

Sequencing was carried out using blood. Receptors originate from a boy aged 5-17 years in good health.

This clonotype was counted a few times. V usage is TRBV20-1 and J usage is TRBJ2-7; D unresolved. CDR1 and CDR2 (germline): DFQATT, SNEGSKA (reference sequence). Trimming pared 3 bases from V and 2 bases from J, leaving 11 bases between. The CDR3 is 13 residues long. CDR3 residues: CSARFADAYEQYF. The CDR3 coding sequence is TGCAGTGCTAGGTTCGCAGACGCCTACGAGCAGTACTTC.

In this sample, this clonotype turned up a few times. The chain joins TRBV2 to TRBJ1-2, with D unresolved. Trimming cost V 8 bases and J 6 bases, with 7 bases left between them. In germline, CDR1 is SNHLY, CDR2 FYNNEI. This CDR3 is 10 amino acids long. Here the CDR3 reads CASGENGYTF. CDR3 bases: TGTGCCAGCGGAGAGAATGGCTACACCTTC. Full variable domain (rest looked up from reference TRBV2 and TRBJ1-2): EPEVTQTPSHQVTQMGQEVILRCVPISNHLYFYWYRQILGQKVEFLVSFYNNEISEKSEIFDDQFSVERPDGSNFTLKIRSTKLEDSAMYFCASGENGYTFGSGTRLTVV.

The J gene is TRBJ2-2, the V gene TRBV20-1; 11 bases match TRBD2. V lost 6 bases, J lost 3 bases, and 3 bases stayed unmatched. In germline, CDR1 is DFQATT, CDR2 SNEGSKA (reference sequence). The CDR3 runs 14 residues. The CDR3 loop reads CSATGLADTGELFF. DNA for the CDR3: TGCAGTGCCACGGGACTAGCGGACACCGGGGAGCTGTTTTTT.

This chain joins TRBV9 and TRBJ1-4; TRBD1 matches 7 bases. Germline CDR1 reads SGDLS; CDR2 reads YYNGEE. Germline trimming cut 10 bases from V and 0 bases from J; bases unmatched to any gene: 24. CDR3 length: 20 residues. CDR3 in amino acids: CARTVGTGQSTRATNEKLFF. CDR3 nucleotide sequence: TGTGCCCGAACAGTGGGAACGGGACAGTCGACCCGTGCAACTAATGAAAAACTGTTTTTT.

The sample holds a few counts of this clonotype. J is TRBJ2-2 and V is TRBV11-3; 9 bases line up with TRBD2. Germline V gives CDR1 SGHNT, CDR2 YENEEA. This CDR3 is built from 17 residues. Trimming removed 5 bases from V and 3 bases from J; junction bases left unmatched: 10. CDR3 bases: TGTGCCAGCAGCCCCTCACGAGCGGGAGGTCACACCGGGGAGCTGTTTTTT. Its protein product is CASSPSRAGGHTGELFF.

The chain has TRBV6-5 and TRBJ2-3; D is unresolved. The CDR3 runs 15 residues. Trimming took 3 bases from V and 3 from J, leaving 13 bases between them. Looked up from germline, CDR1 is MNHEY and CDR2 is SVGAGI. CDR3 sequence: CASSYSGRLTDTQYF. The CDR3 region has the DNA TGTGCCAGCAGTTATTCGGGCAGATTGACAGATACGCAGTATTTT.

The chain is built from TRBV5-1 and TRBJ2-7, with D tentatively TRBD1 (6 bases). In germline, CDR1 is SGHRS, CDR2 YFSETQ. This CDR3 comprises 20 residues. Trimming removed 0 bases at V and 2 bases at J, with 27 bases between. The CDR3 nucleotides are TGCGCCAGCAGCTTGGATCGGACAGATGACCCAACAGGTACTACCTACGAGCAGTACTTC. It yields the protein CASSLDRTDDPTGTTYEQYF. The full variable domain, its missing parts supplied by reference TRBV5-1 and TRBJ2-7, is KAGVTQTPRYLIKTRGQQVTLSCSPISGHRSVSWYQQTPGQGLQFLFEYFSETQRNKGNFPGRFSGRQFSNSRSEMNVSTLELGDSALYLCASSLDRTDDPTGTTYEQYFGPGTRLTVT.

The gene calls are TRBV27 and TRBJ2-7; weak D call: TRBD1 (6 bases). The germline V gene encodes CDR1 MNHEY and CDR2 SMNVEV (reference sequence). V was cut by 5 bases and J by 5 bases, with 19 bases left in between. This CDR3 has 15 amino acids. CDR3: CASSQTGNRDDEQYF. In nucleotides, the CDR3 is TGTGCCAGCAGTCAAACAGGGAATCGAGACGACGAGCAGTACTTC.

This sequence joins TRBV5-1 and TRBJ2-5; TRBD1 aligns across 12 bases. From germline, CDR1 is SGHRS and CDR2 YFSETQ. The CDR3 length is 19 residues. Losses at the gene ends were 4 bases for V and 5 bases for J; bases not matched to a gene: 18. The CDR3 bases are TGCGCCAGCAGCCTGGGACAGGGGGCCGTTTTAGAAAATACGGAGACCCAGTACTTC. It yields the protein CASSLGQGAVLENTETQYF.

In this sample, this clonotype turned up a few times. The CDR3 is CASSLERGGYTF. CDR3 DNA sequence: TGTGCCAGCAGTTTAGAACGGGGAGGCTACACCTTC. The chain links TRBV12-3 or TRBV12-4 to TRBJ1-2; D is uncertain. The CDR3 runs to 12 residues. V lost 1 base to trimming and J lost 8 bases, with 8 bases between them.

The chain has TRBV27 and TRBJ2-7; no clear D. Trimming stripped 0 bases from V and 0 bases from J, with 12 bases between. The CDR3 covers 16 residues. Germline V gene sequence: CDR1 MNHEY, CDR2 SMNVEV (reference sequence). DNA for the CDR3: TGTGCCAGCAGTTTATCTCTAGATGTAAGCTCCTACGAGCAGTACTTC. Protein product: CASSLSLDVSSYEQYF.

The rearrangement uses TRBV29-1 and TRBJ2-5; 7 nucleotides align to TRBD1. There are 14 residues in the CDR3. The V gene end was trimmed by 4 bases and the J gene end by 3 bases; junction bases not matched to a gene: 8. The germline V gene encodes CDR1 SQVTM and CDR2 ANQGSEA. The CDR3 spells CSVGLPGTEETQYF. The CDR3 region has the DNA TGCAGCGTTGGCCTTCCCGGGACAGAAGAGACCCAGTACTTC.

This clonotype has just a few counts. The V gene is TRBV20-1, the J gene TRBJ2-1; TRBD1 agrees at 8 bases. Germline V CDR1 and CDR2: DFQATT, SNEGSKA (reference sequence). CDR3 length: 15 residues. The J segment lost 6 bases and the V segment lost 6 bases, leaving 13 bases of the junction unmatched. CDR3 bases: TGCAGTGCCCCCTCCCTGGACAGGGCAGGCAATGAGCAGTTCTTC. Translating gives CSAPSLDRAGNEQFF.

The sample holds one count of this clonotype. The V and J genes are TRBV2 and TRBJ2-1; tentatively, D is TRBD1 (5 bases). The J call may not be correct, given that the DNA end is closer to TRBJ2-5. Germline V gene lookup returns CDR1 SNHLY and CDR2 FYNNEI. The CDR3 loop spans 14 amino acids. The CDR3 nucleotides read TGTGCCAGCAGTTCGGAAGGGGTCCGGGAGACCCAGTACTTC. This gives the protein CASSSEGVRETQYF.

CDR3: CSAPGRGREDEQYF. The CDR3 region has the DNA TGCAGCGCTCCGGGCAGGGGGCGCGAAGACGAGCAGTACTTC. This chain links TRBV29-1 with TRBJ2-7; TRBD1 agrees at 8 bases. J gave up 5 bases and V 7 bases, and 13 bases lay outside the gene matches. Germline V gene data show CDR1 as SQVTM and CDR2 as ANQGSEA. This CDR3 contains 14 residues.

This clonotype appeared a few times. The J gene is TRBJ2-3, the V gene TRBV20-1; no clear D. The CDR3 contains 15 residues. Germline CDR1 and CDR2: DFQATT and SNEGSKA (reference sequence). V shed 0 bases and J shed 6 bases, with 16 bases lying between them. CDR3 in DNA: TGCAGTGCTAGAGATCCCCGCGGTGTTTGGGATACGCAGTATTTT. It encodes CSARDPRGVWDTQYF.

This clonotype was observed a few times. This sequence joins TRBV9 and TRBJ2-1; D perhaps matches TRBD1 (5 bases). Germline V gene lookup returns CDR1 SGDLS and CDR2 YYNGEE. V was trimmed by 3 bases and J by 4 bases, leaving 8 bases between them. The CDR3 runs to 13 residues. The CDR3: CASSATGYNEQFF. DNA of the CDR3: TGTGCCAGCAGCGCTACAGGATACAATGAGCAGTTCTTC.

This clonotype was counted ten times or more. The J gene is TRBJ1-1, the V gene TRBV20-1, with D uncertain. This CDR3 comprises 13 residues. V gave up 4 bases and J gave up 0 bases, with 9 bases separating them. Germline V CDR1 and CDR2: DFQATT, SNEGSKA (reference sequence). The CDR3 sequence is CSATLPLNTEAFF. The CDR3, as DNA: TGCAGTGCTACCCTGCCTCTGAACACTGAAGCTTTCTTT.

In this sample, this clonotype turned up a few times. The rearrangement uses TRBV5-6 and TRBJ2-7; 10 bases are shared with TRBD1. J gave up 5 bases and V 2 bases, and 7 bases lay outside the gene matches. The CDR3 runs to 15 residues. The V gene's germline CDR1 is SGHDT and CDR2 YYEEEE. The CDR3 nucleotides read TGTGCCAGCAGCTTAATCTTTGGGACAGGGGACGAGCAGTACTTC. Residues: CASSLIFGTGDEQYF.

J is TRBJ1-2 and V is TRBV2; no clear D. Germline values: CDR1 SNHLY, CDR2 FYNNEI. V lost 3 bases, J lost 1 base, and 12 bases lay in between. The CDR3 runs 15 residues. The CDR3 region has the DNA TGTGCCAGCAGTGATGACGGGTCCCTTAACTATGGCTACACCTTC. Its protein is CASSDDGSLNYGYTF.

This clonotype turned up a few times. The rearrangement joins TRBV12-3 or TRBV12-4 to TRBJ1-3, with D possibly TRBD1 on 6 matching bases. Trimming stripped 4 bases from V and 5 bases from J, with 18 bases between. The CDR3 is 16 residues long. DNA of the CDR3: TGTGCCAGCAGTTCCCACCGGGACACCACGAGAAACACCATATATTTT. This translates into CASSSHRDTTRNTIYF.

The rearrangement joins TRBV7-2 to TRBJ2-1; 14 nucleotides align to TRBD2. This CDR3 is built from 16 residues. With V trimmed by 5 bases and J by 9 bases, 9 bases remained unmatched. Germline lookup yields CDR1 SGHTA and CDR2 FQGNSA. CDR3: CASSLLGLAGDREQFF. In DNA form, the CDR3 reads TGTGCCAGCAGCCTATTGGGACTAGCGGGAGATCGTGAGCAGTTCTTC.

This clonotype was seen only a few times. This rearrangement joins TRBV4-3 to TRBJ1-1, with a possible D match to TRBD1 (5 bases). Germline assignment: CDR1 LGHNA and CDR2 YSLEER. Trimming took off 1 base at V and 0 bases at J, with 12 bases between the two ends. The CDR3 is 16 residues long. The CDR3 nucleotides read TGCGCCAGCAGCCAAGGGACACCCCTAGTGAACACTGAAGCTTTCTTT. It is translated as CASSQGTPLVNTEAFF.

The J gene is TRBJ1-2, the V gene TRBV27, with 7 bases identical to TRBD1. CDR1 and CDR2 (germline): MNHEY, SMNVEV (reference sequence). The CDR3 sequence is 16 residues long. The ends lost 4 bases at V and 4 bases at J; junction bases unmatched: 12. This CDR3 is CASSSRWSGTAYGYTF. DNA of the CDR3: TGTGCCAGCAGTTCCCGGTGGTCCGGGACAGCCTATGGCTACACCTTC.

This clonotype has only one observation. The chain employs TRBV14 and TRBJ2-5; the D is unclear. Germline CDR1 and CDR2: SGHDN and FVKESK. This CDR3 comprises 13 residues. V was cut by 0 bases and J by 2 bases, with 4 bases left in between. In DNA form, the CDR3 reads TGTGCCAGCAGCCAAGAGATTCAAGAGACCCAGTACTTC. It is translated as CASSQEIQETQYF.

Only a few counts were recorded for this clonotype. V usage is TRBV20-1 and J usage is TRBJ2-7; 11 bases match TRBD2. The CDR3 runs 18 residues. Germline lookup yields CDR1 DFQATT and CDR2 SNEGSKA (reference sequence). V dropped 2 bases and J dropped 3; count of bases not matched to a gene: 15. CDR3 sequence (DNA): TGCAGTGCTAGACACAAAGAATTAGCGGGAGGGACAATCTACGAGCAGTACTTC. Translated: CSARHKELAGGTIYEQYF.

This clonotype was counted a few times. Mismatch with germline at one junction end may stem from a read error. The rearrangement uses TRBV6-2 or TRBV6-3 and TRBJ2-1, with no clear D. CDR3 length: 13 residues. The germline gives CDR1 MNHEY, CDR2 SVGEGT. CDR3 residues: CASSLGLENEQFF. DNA of the CDR3: TGTGCCAGCAGTTTAGGTTTGGAGAATGAACAGTTCTTC.

This clonotype appeared many times. The chain combines TRBV5-5 with TRBJ2-1; 7 bases fit TRBD2. Trimming removed 5 bases from V and 12 bases from J; junction bases left unmatched: 11. CDR3 length: 13 residues. Germline V gene lookup returns CDR1 SGHKS and CDR2 YYEKEE (reference sequence). CDR3 in amino acids: CASRAWQERGQFF. The CDR3 DNA is TGTGCCAGCAGAGCTTGGCAAGAGCGGGGGCAGTTCTTC.

This clonotype was detected only a few times. The chain uses TRBV9 and TRBJ1-2; 11 bases agree with TRBD1. V lost 2 bases to trimming and J lost 8 bases; unmatched junction nucleotides: 5. The CDR3 is 14 residues long. In germline, CDR1 is SGDLS, CDR2 YYNGEE. CDR3 loop: CASSVGQGARGYTF. As DNA, the CDR3 is TGTGCCAGCAGCGTCGGACAGGGGGCGCGAGGCTACACCTTC.